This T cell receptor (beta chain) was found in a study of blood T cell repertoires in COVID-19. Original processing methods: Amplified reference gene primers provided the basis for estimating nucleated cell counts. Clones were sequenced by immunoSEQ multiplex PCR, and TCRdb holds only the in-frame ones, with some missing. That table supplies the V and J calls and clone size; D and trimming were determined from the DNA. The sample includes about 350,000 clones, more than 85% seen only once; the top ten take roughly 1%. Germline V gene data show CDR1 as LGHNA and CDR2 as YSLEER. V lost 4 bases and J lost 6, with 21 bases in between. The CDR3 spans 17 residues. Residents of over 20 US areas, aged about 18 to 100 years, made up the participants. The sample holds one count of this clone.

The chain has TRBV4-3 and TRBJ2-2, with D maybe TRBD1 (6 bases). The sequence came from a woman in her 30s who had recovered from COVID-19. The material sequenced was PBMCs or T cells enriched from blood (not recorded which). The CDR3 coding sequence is TGCGCCAGCAGCCTTTTGGGACATGGAAGTACGCCCGGGGAGCTGTTTTTT. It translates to CASSLLGHGSTPGELFF.